This TCR beta chain comes out of a study of CD8 T cells in Susac syndrome. Reverse transcription of roughly 0.45 to 1 ug RNA was carried out with random hexamers. immunoSEQ multiplex PCR amplified TCR beta CDR3 across 54 Vbeta, 13 Jbeta. From the immunoSEQ multiplex PCR reads, TCRdb called clonotypes with MiXCR, one entry per CDR3 protein. This table has about 300,000 distinct CDR3 sequences, approximately 90% appearing once. As regards this clonotype: Its target is not known.

V was pared by 1 base and J by 5 bases, with 5 bases of the junction left unmatched. CDR3 size: 16 residues. CDR1 and CDR2 (germline): SGHTA, FQGNSA. The study's findings and limits: A relatively small number of individuals underwent TCR sequencing and HLA analysis.

The authors carried out high-throughput sequencing of TCR beta. They applied it to CD8+ and CD4+ T cells obtained from blood. Both CD4+ and CD8+ T cells were negatively isolated, and TEMRA cells underwent FACS enrichment. The sample taken for sequencing was CD4+ T cells from PBMCs. This receptor was taken from a human donor with multiple sclerosis. This chain connects TRBV7-2 to TRBJ2-1; TRBD2 aligns across 10 bases. In nucleotides, the CDR3 is TGTGCCAGCAGCTTAGTTTGGACTAGCGGAGACAATGAGCAGTTCTTC. It encodes CASSLVWTSGDNEQFF.